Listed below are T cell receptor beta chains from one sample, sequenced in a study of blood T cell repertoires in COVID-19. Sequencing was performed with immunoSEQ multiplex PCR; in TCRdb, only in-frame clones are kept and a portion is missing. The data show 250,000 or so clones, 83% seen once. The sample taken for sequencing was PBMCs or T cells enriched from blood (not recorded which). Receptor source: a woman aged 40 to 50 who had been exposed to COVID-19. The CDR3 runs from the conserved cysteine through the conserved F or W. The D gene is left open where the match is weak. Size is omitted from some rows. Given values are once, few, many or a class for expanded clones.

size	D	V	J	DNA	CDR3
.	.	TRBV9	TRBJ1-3	TGTGCCAGCAGCGGGGCAGGGTTGGGAAACACCATATATTTT	CASSGAGLGNTIYF
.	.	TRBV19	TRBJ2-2	TGTGCCAGTAAGGGGCAGACCAACACCGGGGAGCTGTTTTTT	CASKGQTNTGELFF
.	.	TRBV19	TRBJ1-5	TGTGCCAGTAGTATAAGCGGGGAAAAACACAATCAGCCCCAGCATTTT	CASSISGEKHNQPQHF
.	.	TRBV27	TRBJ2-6	TGTGCCAGCAGTTCGGTAAGAGGTTCCTCTGGGGCCAACGTCCTGACTTTC	CASSSVRGSSGANVLTF
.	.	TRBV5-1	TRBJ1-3	TGCGCCAGCAGCTTGGACAGTGCTGGAAACACCATATATTTT	CASSLDSAGNTIYF
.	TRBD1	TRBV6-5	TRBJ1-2	TGTGCCAGCAGTTACTCTGGGGCCCATACAGGGGCGGGCTACACCTTC	CASSYSGAHTGAGYTF
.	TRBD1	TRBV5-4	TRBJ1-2	TGTGCCAGCAGCCAGACAGGGGGTCCCTCTAACTATGGCTACACCTTC	CASSQTGGPSNYGYTF
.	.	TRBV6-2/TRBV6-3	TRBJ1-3	TGTGCCAGCAGTTACTCGAGGGATTCTGGAAACACCATATATTTT	CASSYSRDSGNTIYF
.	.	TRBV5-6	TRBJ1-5	TGTGCCAGCAGCTTGGGGGGCGAGCCCCAGCATTTT	CASSLGGEPQHF
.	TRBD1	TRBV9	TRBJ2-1	TGTGCCAGCAGCGTAGTGCGAACAGGGGGCGATGAGCAGTTCTTC	CASSVVRTGGDEQFF
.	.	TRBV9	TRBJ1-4	TGTGCCAGCAGCGTCACCGGGGCAACTAATGAAAAACTGTTTTTT	CASSVTGATNEKLFF
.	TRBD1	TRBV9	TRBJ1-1	TGTGCCAGCAGCAGACAGGGGGGCACTGAAGCTTTCTTT	CASSRQGGTEAFF
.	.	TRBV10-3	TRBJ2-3	TGTGCCATCAGTGCCAGCAAGGGGGATCTCACAGATACGCAGTATTTT	CAISASKGDLTDTQYF
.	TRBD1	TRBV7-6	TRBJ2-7	TGTGCCAGCAGCTCAGGGGACAGCTACGAGCAGTACTTC	CASSSGDSYEQYF
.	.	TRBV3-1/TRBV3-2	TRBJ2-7	TGTGCCAGCAGCCAAGTTAGGGGCGAGCAGTACTTC	CASSQVRGEQYF
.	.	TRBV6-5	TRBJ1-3	TGTGCCAGCAGGCTAGGGGGAATGTCTGGAAACACCATATATTTT	CASRLGGMSGNTIYF
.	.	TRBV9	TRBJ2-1	TGTGCCAGCAGCGTAAACAAGGGGGGGTCCTACAATGAGCAGTTCTTC	CASSVNKGGSYNEQFF
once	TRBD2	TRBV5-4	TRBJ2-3	TGTGCCAGCAGCTTGGCACTAGCGACGGCATTTAGCACAGATACGCAGTATTTT	CASSLALATAFSTDTQYF
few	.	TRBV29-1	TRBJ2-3	TGCAGCGTTGACGAGGCGGGGTCAGATACGCAGTATTTT	CSVDEAGSDTQYF
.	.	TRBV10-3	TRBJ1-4	TGTGCCATCAGCCAGGGTGCTGCAACTAATGAAAAACTGTTTTTT	CAISQGAATNEKLFF
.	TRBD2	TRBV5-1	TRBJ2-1	TGCGCCAGCAGCTTACGTAGCGGGGGGGCGTGGGACAATGAGCAGTTCTTC	CASSLRSGGAWDNEQFF
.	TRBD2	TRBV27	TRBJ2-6	TGTGCCAGCAGTTTATCGGTCGGCGGGGGAGCATCTGGGGCCAACGTCCTGACTTTC	CASSLSVGGGASGANVLTF
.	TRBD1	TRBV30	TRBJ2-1	TGTGCCTGGAGTAGGGGGCGACCTAGCTCCTACAATGAGCAGTTCTTC	CAWSRGRPSSYNEQFF
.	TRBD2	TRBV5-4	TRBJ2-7	TGTGCCAGCAGCCCCGGGACTAGCGGGGGGTCGGGCTACGAGCAGTACTTC	CASSPGTSGGSGYEQYF
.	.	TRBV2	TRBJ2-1	TGTGCCAGCAGTGAACTAGCGCGAGATGAGCAGTTCTTC	CASSELARDEQFF
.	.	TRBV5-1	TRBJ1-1	TGCGCCAGCAGCTTGGAACAGGGTGGGACTGAAGCTTTCTTT	CASSLEQGGTEAFF
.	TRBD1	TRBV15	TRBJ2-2	TGTGCCACCAGCAGGCTACAGGGGGCGACCACCGGGGAGCTGTTTTTT	CATSRLQGATTGELFF
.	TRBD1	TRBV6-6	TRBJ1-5	TGTGCCAGCAGAACAGGGGCGGGCAATCAGCCCCAGCATTTT	CASRTGAGNQPQHF
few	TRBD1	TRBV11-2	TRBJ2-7	TGTGCCAGCAGCTTGTCGGGACAGGCGCCCGAGCAGTACTTC	CASSLSGQAPEQYF
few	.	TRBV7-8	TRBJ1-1	TGTGCCAGCAGCTTGAGTACAGGGAGCGCTGAAGCTTTCTTT	CASSLSTGSAEAFF
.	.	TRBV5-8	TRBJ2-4	TGTGCCTGGGGCTCGGGACAAAGCCGCAAAAACATTCAGTACTTC	CAWGSGQSRKNIQYF
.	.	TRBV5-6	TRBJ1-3	TGTGCCAGCAGGCCTAGGGGTTCTGGAAACACCATATATTTT	CASRPRGSGNTIYF
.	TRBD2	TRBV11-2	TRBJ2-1	TGTGCCAGCAGCTTAGTGACTAGCTACTACAATGAGCAGTTCTTC	CASSLVTSYYNEQFF
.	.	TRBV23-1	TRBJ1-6	TGCGCCAGCAGTCAAGTCGCCGGGGGGTGCGATTCACCCCTCCACTTT	CASSQVAGGCDSPLHF
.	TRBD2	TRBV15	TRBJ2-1	TGTGCCACCAGCAGAGCTAGCGGGGATGAGCAGTTCTTC	CATSRASGDEQFF
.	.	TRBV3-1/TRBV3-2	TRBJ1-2	TGTGCCAGCAGCCATCAAAGGGGTTTTGGTGGCTACACCTTC	CASSHQRGFGGYTF
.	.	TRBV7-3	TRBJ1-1	TGTGCCAGCGGCCGAGGGTTGAACACTGAAGCTTTCTTT	CASGRGLNTEAFF
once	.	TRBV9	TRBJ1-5	TGTGCCAGCAGCGTAGCAGGGGACGACAATCAGCCCCAGCATTTT	CASSVAGDDNQPQHF
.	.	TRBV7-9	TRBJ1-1	TGTGCCAGCAGCTTCGGACAAATGAACACTGAAGCTTTCTTT	CASSFGQMNTEAFF
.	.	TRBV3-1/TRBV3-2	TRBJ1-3	TGTGCCAGCAGCCAAGATACCGGGATTGGAAACACCATATATTTT	CASSQDTGIGNTIYF
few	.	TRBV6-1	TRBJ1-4	TGTGCCAGCAGTGGGATCCGGGACTACTTAAATGGGAAGGAAAAACTGTTTTTT	CASSGIRDYLNGKEKLFF
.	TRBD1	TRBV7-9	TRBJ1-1	TGTGCCAGCATCCCCCCAGGGGGAGGGAACACTGAAGCTTTCTTT	CASIPPGGGNTEAFF
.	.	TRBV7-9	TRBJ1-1	TGTGCCAGCAGCTTTCTGGGGGCCGGCACTGAAGCTTTCTTT	CASSFLGAGTEAFF